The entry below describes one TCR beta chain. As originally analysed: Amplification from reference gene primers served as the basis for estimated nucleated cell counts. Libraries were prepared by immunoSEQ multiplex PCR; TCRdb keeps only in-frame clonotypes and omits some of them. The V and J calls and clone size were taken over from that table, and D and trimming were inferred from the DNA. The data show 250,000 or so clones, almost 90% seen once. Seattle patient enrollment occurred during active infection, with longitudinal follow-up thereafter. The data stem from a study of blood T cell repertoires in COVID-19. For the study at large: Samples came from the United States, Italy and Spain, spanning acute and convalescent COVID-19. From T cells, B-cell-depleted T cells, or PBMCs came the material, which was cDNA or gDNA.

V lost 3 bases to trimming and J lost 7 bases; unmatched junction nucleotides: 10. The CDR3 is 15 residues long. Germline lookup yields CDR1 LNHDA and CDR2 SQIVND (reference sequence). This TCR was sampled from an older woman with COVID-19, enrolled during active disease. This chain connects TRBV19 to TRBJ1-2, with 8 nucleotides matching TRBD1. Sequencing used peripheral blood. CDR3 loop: CASSIGSGQGVGYTF. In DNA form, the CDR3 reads TGTGCCAGTAGTATCGGGTCCGGACAGGGCGTTGGCTACACCTTC.